This TCR beta chain stems from a study of OX40 agonist ivuxolimab in advanced cancers. The CDR3 contains 15 residues. Germline CDR1 SGHVS, CDR2 FNYEAQ. V lost 3 bases to trimming and J lost 9 bases, with 18 bases between them. Produced via immunoSEQ multiplex PCR; TCRdb's table is partial and in-frame only. The table records tens of thousands of clones, around 86% of them present only once. J is TRBJ2-1 and V is TRBV7-6, with D possibly matching TRBD1 (7 bases). Sequenced material: CD4+ or CD8+ T cells sorted from blood, taken in a trial of the OX40 agonist ivuxolimab. This sequence originates from an adult with an advanced solid tumor such as melanoma, head and neck, liver or kidney cancer. The CDR3 nucleotides read TGTGCCAGCAGCTTCCTAACGCAGGGGGGCGGTGAGCAGTTCTTC. This translates into CASSFLTQGGGEQFF.